This T cell receptor (beta chain) originates from a study of T-cell reconstitution after alpha-beta-depleted transplantation in children (TCRdb year 2016). Some background on the complete study: Using TCR repertoire profiling, the study followed T-cell immune reconstitution in a quantitative way in children after TCRalphabeta/CD19-depleted allogeneic hematopoietic cell transplantation.

Note on this clonotype: Its recognized antigen is unknown. Per-base qualities were not stored, and no clone one base away is much larger.

Receptors were amplified or captured by PCR. These reads were obtained on an Illumina HiSeq 2500. To normalize quantification of the TCRbeta repertoire, the TCR libraries were built with molecular barcoding that relied on unique molecular identifiers. TCRdb handled the public reads itself, with Q25 trimming in fastp and clone calling in MiXCR, and kept productive beta chains. CDR3 protein sequences are deduplicated, and each keeps its most common genes and DNA. Here the sample has around 530,000 distinct CDR3 sequences; 32% occur a single time. In total, the top ten clones hold less than 2.5% of the sample. Trimming at the junction amounts to 6 bases on V and 4 bases on J, and the germline ends lie 15 bases apart. The CDR3, from cysteine to phenylalanine, totals 14 residues. CDR3 DNA is the only sequence kept; it has 42 bases, read in frame from the first base.

The V and J segments used are TRBV12-3 or TRBV12-4 and TRBJ1-2; possibly the D gene is TRBD1, per 5 matching bases. Sequenced material: PBMCs from the stem cell graft donor, taken from the stem cell graft. The receptor comes from a human donor who donated a stem cell graft to a child with aplastic anemia. The encoded CDR3 is CASSPRDWGYGYTF. In nucleotide form, the sequence is TGTGCCAGCAGCCCCCGGGACTGGGGCTATGGCTACACCTTC.